This T cell receptor (beta chain) was captured by sequencing in a study of OX40 agonist ivuxolimab in advanced cancers. Profiled with immunoSEQ multiplex PCR; TCRdb holds only in-frame clones, not every one. The profile shows 89,000 or so clones, around 88% of them singletons. Sequencing was performed on CD4+ or CD8+ T cells sorted from blood, taken in a trial of the OX40 agonist ivuxolimab. The clonotype was recovered from an adult with an advanced solid tumor such as melanoma, head and neck, liver or kidney cancer.

Here the CDR3 DNA reads TGCGCCAGCAGCCAAATCAGCGGGAGGGCCAGGAATGAGCAGTTCTTC. As protein: CASSQISGRARNEQFF. This chain uses TRBV4-1 with TRBJ2-1; 10 nucleotides agree with TRBD2. The CDR3 has 16 amino acids. With V trimmed by 2 bases and J by 7 bases, 8 bases remained unmatched. Germline loops: CDR1 MGHRA, CDR2 YSYEKL.